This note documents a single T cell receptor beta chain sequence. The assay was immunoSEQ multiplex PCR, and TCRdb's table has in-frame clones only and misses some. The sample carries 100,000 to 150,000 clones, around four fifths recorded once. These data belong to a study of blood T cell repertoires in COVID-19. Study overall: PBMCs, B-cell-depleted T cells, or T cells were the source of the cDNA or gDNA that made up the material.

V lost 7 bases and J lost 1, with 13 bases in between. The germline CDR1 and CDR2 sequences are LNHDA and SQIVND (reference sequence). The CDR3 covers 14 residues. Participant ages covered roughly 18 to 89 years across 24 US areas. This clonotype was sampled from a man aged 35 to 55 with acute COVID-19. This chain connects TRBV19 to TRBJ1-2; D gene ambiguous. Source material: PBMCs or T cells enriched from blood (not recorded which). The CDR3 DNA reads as TGTGCCAGTACCCGGTTGAGAATTAACTATGGCTACACCTTC. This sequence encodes CASTRLRINYGYTF.